What follows are 15 T cell receptor beta chains derived from one specimen sequenced in a study of T cell responses to AZD1222 COVID-19 vaccine (dated by TCRdb to the early 2020s). The time point label, read with the paper, signifies: baseline before first vaccination. Libraries were made using the immunoSEQ multiplex PCR assay. TCRdb's version of the immuneACCESS table is confined to in-frame rearrangements and falls short of the full clone set. An unresolved V gene accounts for under half of the shortfall where checked; the remainder is of unknown origin. The sample profile shows about 120,000 clones; about 88% of them were found once. The ten top clones hold roughly 2.3% of the sample. The source material was peripheral blood, sampled on day 0 of AZD1222 vaccination. The receptors were gathered from an adult in good health.

The rearrangement links TRBV10-3 to TRBJ1-3, with a possible D match to TRBD1 (5 bases). Germline CDR1 ENHRY, CDR2 SYGVKD. V was clipped by 6 bases and J by 0 bases, with 9 bases between them. The CDR3 spans 14 residues. In DNA, the CDR3 is TGTGCCATCAGGGACAACAGCTCTGGAAACACCATATATTTT. Its translation: CAIRDNSSGNTIYF.

This chain connects TRBV28 to TRBJ1-3; 8 bases align to TRBD1. The CDR3 sequence is 14 residues long. Germline assignment: CDR1 MDHEN and CDR2 SYDVKM. V lost 5 bases, J lost 2 bases, and 2 bases stayed unmatched. CDR3 region: CASSEDRAGNTIYF. The CDR3 bases are TGTGCCAGCAGTGAGGACAGGGCTGGAAACACCATATATTTT.

The chain joins TRBV28 to TRBJ2-4, with TRBD2 matching 10 bases. J lost 5 bases, V lost 5 bases, and 9 bases had no gene match. There are 16 residues in the CDR3. CDR1 is MDHEN, CDR2 SYDVKM, per germline. CDR3 residues: CASSRSVAGGQNIQYF. DNA of the CDR3: TGTGCCAGCAGTCGCTCAGTAGCGGGAGGACAAAACATTCAGTACTTC.

The CDR3 DNA follows: TGTGCCACTAAACAGGGGGGGTCTAATGAAAAACTGTTTTTT. Translated: CATKQGGSNEKLFF. This chain connects TRBV28 to TRBJ1-4; TRBD1 matches 8 bases. CDR3 size: 14 residues. V lost 10 bases to trimming and J lost 3 bases; unmatched junction nucleotides: 7. Germline V gene data show CDR1 as MDHEN and CDR2 as SYDVKM. The full variable domain, with the rest looked up from reference TRBV28 and TRBJ1-4, is DVKVTQSSRYLVKRTGEKVFLECVQDMDHENMFWYRQDPGLGLRLIYFSYDVKMKEKGDIPEGYSVSREKKERFSLILESASTNQTSMYLCATKQGGSNEKLFFGSGTQLSVL.

This chain joins TRBV25-1 and TRBJ1-2; D gene uncertain. The CDR3 sequence is 14 residues long. Germline assignment: CDR1 MGHDK and CDR2 SYGVNS. Trimming left V 4 bases short and J 4 bases short, with 13 bases between. DNA for the CDR3: TGTGCCAGCAGTGTTGACTCCTGGGGCTATGGCTACACCTTC. It codes for CASSVDSWGYGYTF.

This clone was seen more than once but under ten times. The chain carries TRBV3-1 (or the pseudogene TRBV3-2) and TRBJ1-2; 7 bases fit TRBD1. Germline CDR1 LGHDT, CDR2 YNNKEL (reference sequence). This CDR3 region has 13 residues. Unmatched junction bases numbered 9, after V lost 6 bases and J lost 8 bases. CDR3 loop: CASSLQGERGYTF. CDR3 coding DNA: TGTGCCAGCAGTCTCCAGGGGGAGAGGGGCTACACCTTC.

The chain recombines TRBV7-9 with TRBJ2-1; 7 positions match TRBD1. With 5 bases clipped from V and 6 bases from J, the junction kept 16 bases outside the gene matches. CDR1 and CDR2 (germline): SEHNR, FQNEAQ (reference sequence). CDR3 length: 17 residues. This CDR3 reads CASSPNWWTGVGNEQFF. CDR3 nucleotides: TGTGCCAGCAGCCCAAATTGGTGGACAGGAGTGGGCAATGAGCAGTTCTTC. The variable domain in full, with the rest retrieved from reference TRBV7-9 and TRBJ2-1, is DTGVSQNPRHKITKRGQNVTFRCDPISEHNRLYWYRQTLGQGPEFLTYFQNEAQLEKSRLLSDRFSAERPKGSFSTLEIQRTEQGDSAMYLCASSPNWWTGVGNEQFFGPGTRLTVL.

The rearrangement links TRBV7-2 to TRBJ1-6; D possibly corresponds to TRBD1 (5 bases). The CDR3 extends over 14 amino acids. V was trimmed by 1 base and J by 10 bases, leaving 11 bases between them. Germline assignment: CDR1 SGHTA and CDR2 FQGNSA. The CDR3 DNA reads as TGTGCCAGCAGCTTAGTCGGGGCACGATCACCCCTCCACTTT. This encodes CASSLVGARSPLHF. Full variable domain (rest looked up from reference TRBV7-2 and TRBJ1-6): GAGVSQSPSNKVTEKGKDVELRCDPISGHTALYWYRQSLGQGLEFLIYFQGNSAPDKSGLPSDRFSAERTGGSVSTLTIQRTQQEDSAVYLCASSLVGARSPLHFGNGTRLTVT.

J is TRBJ2-1 and V is TRBV18; D tentatively fits TRBD1 or TRBD2 (5 bases each). Germline V CDR1 and CDR2: KGHSH, LQKENI. Trimming took off 2 bases at V and 2 bases at J, with 13 bases between the two ends. The CDR3 runs 16 residues. As DNA, the CDR3 is TGTGCCAGCTCACCAGACCGGGACCCCGCCTACAATGAGCAGTTCTTC. It specifies CASSPDRDPAYNEQFF.

This clone has only one observation. V usage is TRBV7-9 and J usage is TRBJ1-3; D might be TRBD1 (6 bases). The CDR3 is 11 residues long. Germline CDR1 is SEHNR and CDR2 is FQNEAQ (reference sequence). Trimming stripped 6 bases from V and 8 bases from J, with 8 bases between. The CDR3 spells CASSKGDTIYF. The CDR3 coding sequence is TGTGCCAGCAGTAAGGGGGACACCATATATTTT. Together with reference TRBV7-9 and TRBJ1-3, the CDR3 gives the full variable domain: DTGVSQNPRHKITKRGQNVTFRCDPISEHNRLYWYRQTLGQGPEFLTYFQNEAQLEKSRLLSDRFSAERPKGSFSTLEIQRTEQGDSAMYLCASSKGDTIYFGEGSWLTVV.

The chain links TRBV19 to TRBJ1-1; perhaps TRBD1 as D (5 bases). The length of the CDR3 is 12 residues. Trimming removed 4 bases at V and 5 bases at J, with 8 bases between. Germline-derived CDR1 and CDR2 are LNHDA and SQIVND (reference sequence). CDR3: CASSKGKTEAFF. DNA for the CDR3: TGTGCCAGTAGTAAGGGGAAGACTGAAGCTTTCTTT.

This rearrangement joins TRBV5-1 to TRBJ1-3; D remains ambiguous. Germline CDR1 reads SGHRS; CDR2 reads YFSETQ. V was clipped by 0 bases and J by 2 bases, with 9 bases between them. CDR3 length equals 15 residues. The CDR3 bases are TGCGCCAGCAGCTTGGACCCCGGTACTGGAAACACCATATATTTT. As protein: CASSLDPGTGNTIYF.

V and J are TRBV30 and TRBJ2-1, with D possibly being TRBD2 (7 bases). The CDR3 totals 18 residues. The germline V and J ends were trimmed by 2 bases and 6 bases, with 26 bases remaining between them. Germline V lookup: CDR1 GTSNPN, CDR2 SVGIG (reference sequence). CDR3 in DNA: TGTGCCTGGAGTTCACCGGGGGCTTGGGCGGGAGCAGGCAATGAGCAGTTCTTC. Translating gives CAWSSPGAWAGAGNEQFF.

The chain combines TRBV7-9 with TRBJ2-4; D call uncertain. With 6 bases removed from V and 1 base from J, the gap between germline ends came to 22 bases. The CDR3 extends over 18 amino acids. Germline V gene data show CDR1 as SEHNR and CDR2 as FQNEAQ (reference sequence). CDR3 residues: CASSPLPSVTSAKNIQYF. The CDR3 coding sequence is TGTGCCAGCAGTCCCCTCCCATCAGTTACGTCGGCCAAAAACATTCAGTACTTC.

The gene calls are TRBV20-1 and TRBJ1-1, with no clear D. In germline, CDR1 is DFQATT, CDR2 SNEGSKA (reference sequence). V dropped 5 bases and J dropped 1 base, with 5 bases sitting between them. The CDR3 is 11 amino acids. The CDR3 DNA follows: TGCAGTGCTTTAGGGAACACTGAAGCTTTCTTT. Translating it yields CSALGNTEAFF.